This entry lists 7 T cell receptor beta chains sequenced from one sample in a study of T cell repertoires in cytomegalovirus infection. Via MiXCR, TCRdb re-called the reads, giving one row per CDR3 protein. Of 160,000 or so distinct CDR3 sequences in the sample, 23% are singletons; the top ten hold approximately 11%. Sequenced material: PBMCs. Source of these receptors: a human donor in good health (CMV status not recorded). Some clones in this sample may be carry-over from other donors' samples.

This clonotype was observed a few times. The rearrangement links TRBV19 to TRBJ1-6, with D perhaps matching TRBD1 (6 bases). Germline V gene data show CDR1 as LNHDA and CDR2 as SQIVND (reference sequence). The V end was cut by 8 bases, the J end by 7 bases, with 24 bases between. CDR3 length: 17 residues. CDR3 nucleotide sequence: TGTGCCAGTTCACTATTTCCCGGGGGAACAGGGAATTCACCCCTCCACTTT. Protein sequence: CASSLFPGGTGNSPLHF.

This clonotype has ten or more counts. The gene calls are TRBV28 and TRBJ1-1; no clear D gene. Between the trimmed V and J ends, which lost 3 bases and 5 bases, there was a span of 19 bases. The CDR3 contains 16 residues. From germline, CDR1 is MDHEN and CDR2 SYDVKM. The DNA of the CDR3 is TGTGCCAGCAGTTTTCAAACTACGGTGGGAACAACTGAAGCTTTCTTT. As protein: CASSFQTTVGTTEAFF.

This clonotype is medium-sized in the sample. The J gene is TRBJ1-1, the V gene TRBV7-9; D is unresolved. With 2 bases removed from V and 10 bases from J, the gap between germline ends came to 14 bases. The CDR3 contains 13 residues. Germline V gene data show CDR1 as SEHNR and CDR2 as FQNEAQ (reference sequence). The chain's CDR3 is CASSLSENQRAFF. CDR3 in DNA: TGTGCCAGCAGCTTATCGGAAAACCAAAGAGCTTTCTTT.

This clonotype was observed many times. The rearrangement uses TRBV9 and TRBJ2-6; perhaps TRBD1 as D (6 bases). V was trimmed by 0 bases and J by 2 bases, leaving 12 bases between them. CDR1 is SGDLS and CDR2 is YYNGEE in the germline V gene. The CDR3 runs to 17 residues. CDR3 region: CASSVGQGKAGANVLTF. Written as DNA, the CDR3 is TGTGCCAGCAGCGTAGGCCAGGGGAAGGCTGGGGCCAACGTCCTGACTTTC.

This clonotype has only a few counts. This chain uses TRBV18 with TRBJ2-1; D is unclear. CDR1 is KGHSH and CDR2 is LQKENI in the germline V gene. V lost 5 bases to trimming and J lost 0 bases, with 11 bases between them. CDR3 size: 15 residues. CDR3 sequence (DNA): TGTGCCAGCTCAGCGTCCCGGAGCTCCTACAATGAGCAGTTCTTC. It specifies CASSASRSSYNEQFF.

This clonotype was recorded at least ten times. The chain combines TRBV7-2 with TRBJ2-7; tentatively, D is TRBD1 (6 bases). CDR3 length equals 22 residues. V shed 5 bases and J shed 3 bases, with 38 bases lying between them. Per germline, CDR1 SGHTA and CDR2 FQGNSA. The CDR3 DNA reads TGTGCCAGCAGCAACAGGGTAAGGGCCCCCGCGACGAATAAAAGTGCCAACTACGAGCAGTACTTC. Protein product: CASSNRVRAPATNKSANYEQYF.

The genes are TRBV12-3 or TRBV12-4 and TRBJ2-1; 14 bases match TRBD2. The CDR3 runs 15 residues. V was pared by 4 bases and J by 6 bases, with 2 bases of the junction left unmatched. Written as DNA, the CDR3 is TGTGCCAGCAGTTCGACTAGCGGGAGGGCCAATGAGCAGTTCTTC. It codes for CASSSTSGRANEQFF.